These 15 T cell receptor beta chains originate from one sample sequenced in a study of cytomegalovirus exposure and HLA in healthy donors. Primers included in the PCR were 60 Vbeta and 13 Jbeta primers. Assay: immunoSEQ multiplex PCR; the TCRdb copy retains only in-frame clones and omits some. This table lists tens of thousands of clones. Sequenced input: PBMCs. These TCRs come from a woman in her forties in good health and CMV-seropositive.

The chain is built from TRBV27 and TRBJ2-1, with D possibly matching TRBD1 (6 bases). The CDR3 is 18 residues long. CDR1 is MNHEY, CDR2 SMNVEV, per germline (reference sequence). V shed 5 bases and J shed 6 bases, with 26 bases lying between them. CDR3: CASSLRGVLTGLGNEQFF. As DNA, the CDR3 is TGTGCCAGCAGTCTCCGTGGGGTCCTCACAGGGCTCGGCAATGAGCAGTTCTTC.

The chain couples TRBV19 to TRBJ1-2; 9 bases line up with TRBD1. Unmatched junction bases numbered 3, after V lost 3 bases and J lost 4 bases. The CDR3 is 14 residues long. Germline lookup yields CDR1 LNHDA and CDR2 SQIVND (reference sequence). The CDR3 DNA reads as TGTGCCAGTAGTATTGGGACAGGGCCCTATGGCTACACCTTC. Its protein is CASSIGTGPYGYTF.

The chain joins TRBV28 to TRBJ2-4, with 7 bases identical to TRBD1. The ends lost 3 bases at V and 3 bases at J; junction bases unmatched: 8. This CDR3 is 16 amino acids long. Germline assignment: CDR1 MDHEN and CDR2 SYDVKM. Written as DNA, the CDR3 is TGTGCCAGCAGTTTGAACAGGGGACGGGGCAAAAACATTCAGTACTTC. This codes for CASSLNRGRGKNIQYF.

The gene calls are TRBV28 and TRBJ2-7, with 8 bases aligning to TRBD2. Germline V gene data show CDR1 as MDHEN and CDR2 as SYDVKM. J was trimmed by 2 bases and V by 6 bases; bases with no gene match: 9. CDR3 length: 15 amino acids. DNA for the CDR3: TGTGCCAGCAGGAATAACCTAGCGGGTGCCTACGAGCAGTACTTC. It codes for CASRNNLAGAYEQYF.

The chain combines TRBV14 with TRBJ2-2; D remains ambiguous. Looked up from germline, CDR1 is SGHDN and CDR2 is FVKESK. V was shortened by 1 base and J by 0 bases, with 6 bases between the two germline ends. The CDR3 is made up of 15 amino acids. This chain's CDR3 is CASSQVSPNTGELFF. CDR3 in DNA: TGTGCCAGCAGCCAAGTCAGTCCGAACACCGGGGAGCTGTTTTTT.

V is TRBV30 and J is TRBJ2-7; 10 bases agree with TRBD1. The germline V gene has CDR1 GTSNPN and CDR2 SVGIG (reference sequence). Trimming cost V 4 bases and J 2 bases; bases outside gene matches: 11. The CDR3 is made up of 16 amino acids. The CDR3 here is CAWNRMTGQGPYEQYF. The CDR3 DNA is TGTGCCTGGAATCGGATGACGGGACAGGGGCCCTACGAGCAGTACTTC.

The chain uses TRBV7-9 and TRBJ1-6; TRBD1 matches at 10 bases. Germline CDR1 is SEHNR and CDR2 is FQNEAQ (reference sequence). V was pared by 3 bases and J by 10 bases, with 3 bases of the junction left unmatched. The CDR3 sequence is 14 residues long. CDR3 in amino acids: CASSFGTGDSPLHF. CDR3 sequence (DNA): TGTGCCAGCAGCTTTGGGACAGGGGACTCACCCCTCCACTTT.

This chain joins TRBV6-5 and TRBJ2-5; 9 nucleotides line up with TRBD2. V dropped 2 bases and J dropped 11; count of bases not matched to a gene: 12. CDR3 size: 15 residues. Germline loops: CDR1 MNHEY, CDR2 SVGAGI. The CDR3 DNA sequence: TGTGCCAGCAGTTACGGGATAGCGGGAGCGGGAGAGCAGTACTTC. It encodes CASSYGIAGAGEQYF.

V is TRBV9 and J is TRBJ1-3; possible D gene TRBD1, 5 bases. This CDR3 region has 16 residues. CDR1 and CDR2 from the germline V gene are SGDLS and YYNGEE. V dropped 3 bases and J dropped 4 bases, with 17 bases sitting between them. Here the CDR3 DNA reads TGTGCCAGCAGCGGGATACAGGAGTACTACGGAAACACCATATATTTT. The encoded protein is CASSGIQEYYGNTIYF.

V and J are TRBV29-1 and TRBJ2-1, with TRBD2 identical over 9 bases. V was pared by 4 bases and J by 6 bases, with 4 bases of the junction left unmatched. The CDR3 loop spans 13 amino acids. From germline, CDR1 is SQVTM and CDR2 ANQGSEA. CDR3 amino acids: CSVGREGGNEQFF. CDR3 sequence (DNA): TGCAGCGTTGGGCGGGAGGGAGGCAATGAGCAGTTCTTC.

The genes are TRBV21-1 and TRBJ1-1; the table gives TRBD1 as D, unverified against the DNA. TRBV21-1 is a documented pseudogene. The CDR3 extends over 13 amino acids. As DNA, the CDR3 is TGTGCCAGCATCTCCCGACTGGACAGGGGGATGAGCTTT. It is translated as CASISRLDRGMSF.

This chain connects TRBV11-2 to TRBJ2-1; TRBD2 aligns across 11 bases. CDR3 length: 18 residues. V was pared by 0 bases and J by 8 bases, with 12 bases of the junction left unmatched. The germline gives CDR1 SGHAT, CDR2 FQNNGV. Here the CDR3 reads CASSLDRIGTSGIDEQFF. CDR3 sequence (DNA): TGTGCCAGCAGCTTAGATCGGATCGGGACTAGCGGAATAGATGAGCAGTTCTTC.

The V and J genes are TRBV19 and TRBJ2-2; 8 bases match TRBD1. Losses at the gene ends were 3 bases for V and 0 bases for J; bases not matched to a gene: 6. CDR1 and CDR2 from the germline V gene are LNHDA and SQIVND (reference sequence). CDR3 length equals 17 residues. The CDR3 bases are TGTGCCAGTAGTATGGACGACAGGGGTTCGAACACCGGGGAGCTGTTTTTT. Amino acids: CASSMDDRGSNTGELFF.

The chain carries TRBV2 and TRBJ2-3; TRBD2 aligns across 8 bases. The germline V gene has CDR1 SNHLY and CDR2 FYNNEI. Germline trimming cut 8 bases from V and 3 bases from J; bases unmatched to any gene: 7. The CDR3 length is 14 residues. The DNA of the CDR3 is TGTGCCAGCCCCCTCGGGGGGGCGACAGATACGCAGTATTTT. Its protein product is CASPLGGATDTQYF. Together with reference TRBV2 and TRBJ2-3, the CDR3 gives the full variable domain: EPEVTQTPSHQVTQMGQEVILRCVPISNHLYFYWYRQILGQKVEFLVSFYNNEISEKSEIFDDQFSVERPDGSNFTLKIRSTKLEDSAMYFCASPLGGATDTQYFGPGTRLTVL.

This chain joins TRBV5-1 and TRBJ2-6; TRBD2 might be the D (6 bases). Germline values: CDR1 SGHRS, CDR2 YFSETQ. The V gene lost 0 bases and the J gene lost 1 base, with 8 bases spanning the gap. The CDR3 loop spans 16 amino acids. CDR3 sequence: CASSLGGKSGANVLTF. The CDR3 DNA reads as TGCGCCAGCAGCTTGGGCGGGAAATCTGGGGCCAACGTCCTGACTTTC.